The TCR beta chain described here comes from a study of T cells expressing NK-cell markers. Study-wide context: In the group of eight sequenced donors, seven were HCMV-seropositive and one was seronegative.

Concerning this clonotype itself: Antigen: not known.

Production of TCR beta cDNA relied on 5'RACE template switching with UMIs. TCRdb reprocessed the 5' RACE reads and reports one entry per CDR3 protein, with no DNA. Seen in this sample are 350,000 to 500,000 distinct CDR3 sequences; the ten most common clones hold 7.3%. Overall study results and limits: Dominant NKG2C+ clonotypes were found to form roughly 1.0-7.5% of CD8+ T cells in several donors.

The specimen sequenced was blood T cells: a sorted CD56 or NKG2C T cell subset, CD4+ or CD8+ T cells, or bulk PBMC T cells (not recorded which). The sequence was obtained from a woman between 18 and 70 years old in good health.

The CDR3: CACLISGTYNEQFF. J is TRBJ2-1 and V is TRBV30; TCRdb picks TRBD2, but there is no DNA to check that call. The CDR3 spans 14 residues. Germline assignment: CDR1 GTSNPN and CDR2 SVGIG (reference sequence).